This is a list of T cell receptor beta chains from one sample in a study of cytomegalovirus exposure and HLA in healthy donors. This table comes from immunoSEQ multiplex PCR, and its TCRdb copy is limited to in-frame clones, with some not included. The profile covers around 140,000 clones, with roughly 89% appearing a single time and 1.2% taken by the ten largest. The sequenced material came from PBMCs. The receptors stem from a woman younger than 35 in good health and CMV-seronegative. Each CDR3 is given with its conserved first and last residue. A D gene is named only where the DNA matches it firmly. The size field is filled for only some rows; it gives once, few, many or a size class.

clone_size,v_call,j_call,d_call,cdr3_nt,cdr3_aa
NA,TRBV2,TRBJ1-1,NA,TGTGCCAGCAGTGATTCGGCGGGGGCGGGGAACACTGAAGCTTTCTTT,CASSDSAGAGNTEAFF
NA,TRBV7-2,TRBJ2-3,NA,TGTGCCAGCAGTATAGCGGTTAGCACAGATACGCAGTATTTT,CASSIAVSTDTQYF
NA,TRBV5-1,TRBJ1-2,NA,TGCGCCAGCAGCCAGAACATACAGGGTCCTCTAAATGGCTACACCTTC,CASSQNIQGPLNGYTF
NA,TRBV6-5,TRBJ1-1,TRBD1,TGTGCCAGCAGTGGGGACAGGGGGAATACTGAAGCTTTCTTT,CASSGDRGNTEAFF
once,TRBV2,TRBJ1-1,NA,TGTGCCAGCAAGCGGCAGTACACTGAAGCTTTCTTT,CASKRQYTEAFF
NA,TRBV25-1,TRBJ2-5,TRBD1,TGTGCCAGCAGGGGTCCGGCAGGGGGCGGAGAGACCCAGTACTTC,CASRGPAGGGETQYF
once,TRBV5-1,TRBJ2-5,TRBD2,TGCGCCAGCAGCGTAAGGGGAGGGGAGGACCAGTACTTC,CASSVRGGEDQYF
NA,TRBV2,TRBJ2-7,TRBD1,TGTGCCAGCAGTCCCCAGATAATGACAGGGCACGAGCAGTACTTC,CASSPQIMTGHEQYF
NA,TRBV19,TRBJ1-5,NA,TGTGCCAGTAGTATGGGGGGGAGTTATAGCAATCAGCCCCAGCATTTT,CASSMGGSYSNQPQHF
NA,TRBV7-3,TRBJ2-6,NA,TGTGCCAGCAGCTTGTGGGCATTCGGATTTACTGGGGCCAACGTCCTGACTTTC,CASSLWAFGFTGANVLTF
NA,TRBV9,TRBJ1-3,NA,TGTGCCAGCACCCCGGGAGGGTACTCTGGAAACACCATATATTTT,CASTPGGYSGNTIYF
NA,TRBV6-6,TRBJ1-5,NA,TGTGCCAGCACCCAACGTCCGGGACACGAGCAGCCCCAGCATTTT,CASTQRPGHEQPQHF
NA,TRBV18,TRBJ2-1,TRBD1,TGTGCCAGCTCACCGGGACAGGGCGGGTTCAATGAGCAGTTCTTC,CASSPGQGGFNEQFF
NA,TRBV9,TRBJ1-2,NA,TGTGCCAGCAGCGCGGGGGGTCCCTATGGCTACACCTTC,CASSAGGPYGYTF
NA,TRBV19,TRBJ2-7,TRBD2,TGTGCCAGTAGTATGTTTCCACTAGCGGACCCCCACAACGAGCAGTACTTC,CASSMFPLADPHNEQYF
NA,TRBV5-4,TRBJ1-6,NA,TGTGCCAGCAGCTACCCCGGGAGACCATTATCACCCCTCCACTTT,CASSYPGRPLSPLHF
NA,TRBV19,TRBJ1-3,TRBD1,TGTGCCAGTAGTATAACAGGGGACGCAAACACCATATATTTT,CASSITGDANTIYF
NA,TRBV25-1,TRBJ1-1,NA,TGTGCCAGCAGTATCCAGGGTTGGACTGAAGCTTTCTTT,CASSIQGWTEAFF
NA,TRBV11-2,TRBJ2-4,NA,TGTGCCAGCAGCCCCAATCCGACAGGCGACATTCAGTACTTC,CASSPNPTGDIQYF
NA,TRBV9,TRBJ2-1,TRBD2,TGTGCCAGCAGCGTAGGGGCTAGCGGGGGGTACTACAATGAGCAGTTCTTC,CASSVGASGGYYNEQFF
NA,TRBV21-1,TRBJ1-6,NA,TGTGCCAGCAGCTTCGACAGGCCCAGCTCCTATAATTCACCCCTCCACTTT,CASSFDRPSSYNSPLHF
NA,TRBV10-3,TRBJ2-2,TRBD2,TGTGCCATCAGTGGAACTAGCGGGGGGGCCGGCGGGGAGCTGTTTTTT,CAISGTSGGAGGELFF
NA,TRBV6-5,TRBJ1-2,TRBD1,TGTGCCAGCAGTTACCCCTCGACAGGGTCGGATGGCTACACCTTC,CASSYPSTGSDGYTF
NA,TRBV7-9,TRBJ1-6,NA,TGTGCCAGCAGCTTAGCGAGGGGGGGGTCCTATAATTCACCCCTCCACTTT,CASSLARGGSYNSPLHF
NA,TRBV19,TRBJ1-1,TRBD1,TGTGCCAGTACAGACAGGGGGCTATTGAACACTGAAGCTTTCTTT,CASTDRGLLNTEAFF
NA,TRBV7-6,TRBJ2-3,TRBD2,TGTGCCAGCAGCCCCCGGACTAGCGGCCACCTGACAGATACGCAGTATTTT,CASSPRTSGHLTDTQYF